The source of this TCR beta chain is a study of cytomegalovirus exposure and HLA in healthy donors. PCR used 60 Vbeta primers and 13 Jbeta primers. In the authors' workflow: Later analysis identified some 80 million unique TCR beta chains, 9 million to 12 million shared. Generated by immunoSEQ multiplex PCR, the TCRdb table keeps only in-frame clones and is missing some. V, J and clone size reflect that table, while D and trimming were determined from the DNA. The sample has some 120,000 clones; 77% are singletons. This CDR3 contains 15 residues. Trimming stripped 1 base from V and 2 bases from J, with 9 bases between. Germline V gives CDR1 MNHNS, CDR2 SASEGT.

The clonotype originates from a human donor in good health. This chain joins TRBV6-1 and TRBJ1-5; tentative D call: TRBD1 (6 bases). The sequenced material came from PBMCs. CDR3 DNA: TGTGCCAGCAGTGAAGGGACAGAACGCAATCAGCCCCAGCATTTT. Amino acid sequence: CASSEGTERNQPQHF.